The rows below give T cell receptor beta chains drawn from one sample of a study of Tregs in tolerant kidney transplant recipients. Clones were read by immunoSEQ multiplex PCR, and TCRdb kept only the in-frame ones, dropping some. The table has some 250,000 clones, more than 65% seen once. The source material was CD4+ T cells from blood. The source of these receptors is a human donor in good health. Each CDR3 is given with its conserved first and last residue. Each record gives: V gene, D gene, J gene, clone size, CDR3 protein, CDR3 DNA. The D gene is left open where the match is weak. Size values are once, few and many counts, or a class for expanded clones, and some rows have none.

v_gene: TRBV9
d_gene: .
j_gene: TRBJ2-2
abundance: .
CDR3aa: CASSAQITGELFF
CDR3nt: TGTGCCAGCAGCGCCCAAATCACCGGGGAGCTGTTTTTT

v_gene: TRBV6-1
d_gene: .
j_gene: TRBJ1-2
abundance: .
CDR3aa: CASSVTGTYGYTF
CDR3nt: TGTGCCAGCAGTGTTACAGGAACCTATGGCTACACCTTC

v_gene: TRBV10-3
d_gene: TRBD2
j_gene: TRBJ2-7
abundance: .
CDR3aa: CAIRSLTSGSSHEQYF
CDR3nt: TGTGCCATCAGATCCCTGACTAGCGGGAGCTCGCACGAGCAGTACTTC

v_gene: TRBV2
d_gene: .
j_gene: TRBJ2-5
abundance: .
CDR3aa: CASSEAAGLSQETQYF
CDR3nt: TGTGCCAGCAGTGAAGCTGCAGGGCTCAGCCAAGAGACCCAGTACTTC

v_gene: TRBV6-5
d_gene: .
j_gene: TRBJ1-4
abundance: .
CDR3aa: CASSYSWGASEKLFF
CDR3nt: TGTGCCAGCAGTTACTCGTGGGGGGCAAGTGAAAAACTGTTTTTT

v_gene: TRBV7-9
d_gene: .
j_gene: TRBJ2-2
abundance: .
CDR3aa: CASSLGEAGELFF
CDR3nt: TGTGCCAGCAGCTTAGGGGAGGCCGGGGAGCTGTTTTTT

v_gene: TRBV29-1
d_gene: .
j_gene: TRBJ2-7
abundance: .
CDR3aa: CSVEAGSYEQYF
CDR3nt: TGCAGCGTTGAAGCTGGCTCCTACGAGCAGTACTTC

v_gene: TRBV5-5
d_gene: .
j_gene: TRBJ2-5
abundance: .
CDR3aa: CASSLSTRGETQYF
CDR3nt: TGTGCCAGCAGCTTGTCAACTAGGGGAGAGACCCAGTACTTC

v_gene: TRBV12-2
d_gene: .
j_gene: TRBJ2-5
abundance: .
CDR3aa: CASRLGAYRRREAQYF
CDR3nt: TGTGCAAGTCGCTTAGGTGCTTATCGGAGAAGAGAGGCCCAGTACTTC

v_gene: TRBV7-9
d_gene: TRBD1
j_gene: TRBJ2-2
abundance: .
CDR3aa: CASIRTGDTGELFF
CDR3nt: TGTGCCAGCATCCGGACAGGGGACACCGGGGAGCTGTTTTTT

v_gene: TRBV5-5
d_gene: .
j_gene: TRBJ2-7
abundance: .
CDR3aa: CASSAHPSSYEQYF
CDR3nt: TGTGCCAGCAGCGCACACCCTAGCTCCTACGAGCAGTACTTC

v_gene: TRBV5-6
d_gene: .
j_gene: TRBJ1-2
abundance: few
CDR3aa: CASSPDRRNYGYTF
CDR3nt: TGTGCCAGCAGCCCGGACAGACGTAACTATGGCTACACCTTC

v_gene: TRBV5-6
d_gene: TRBD1
j_gene: TRBJ2-7
abundance: .
CDR3aa: CASSRDRAYEQYF
CDR3nt: TGTGCCAGCAGCCGTGACAGGGCCTACGAGCAGTACTTC

v_gene: TRBV6-1
d_gene: TRBD1
j_gene: TRBJ1-2
abundance: .
CDR3aa: CASSELAGGRGGYTF
CDR3nt: TGTGCCAGCAGTGAATTGGCAGGGGGGAGGGGTGGCTACACCTTC

v_gene: TRBV29-1
d_gene: .
j_gene: TRBJ2-2
abundance: .
CDR3aa: CSVRVGNTGELFF
CDR3nt: TGCAGCGTTAGAGTTGGGAACACCGGGGAGCTGTTTTTT

v_gene: TRBV2
d_gene: TRBD2
j_gene: TRBJ2-1
abundance: .
CDR3aa: CASRGGLAGPISYNEQFF
CDR3nt: TGTGCCAGCAGAGGGGGACTAGCGGGACCGATCTCCTACAATGAGCAGTTCTTC

v_gene: TRBV6-6
d_gene: .
j_gene: TRBJ2-5
abundance: .
CDR3aa: CASRHSSQGQETQYF
CDR3nt: TGTGCCAGCAGACATTCGAGTCAGGGCCAAGAGACCCAGTACTTC

v_gene: TRBV11-2
d_gene: TRBD1
j_gene: TRBJ1-1
abundance: .
CDR3aa: CASSDRGGMNTEAFF
CDR3nt: TGTGCCAGCAGCGACAGGGGGGGGATGAACACTGAAGCTTTCTTT

v_gene: TRBV5-6
d_gene: .
j_gene: TRBJ1-2
abundance: .
CDR3aa: CASSIGVRGYTF
CDR3nt: TGTGCCAGCAGCATTGGGGTCCGGGGCTACACCTTC

v_gene: TRBV7-2
d_gene: .
j_gene: TRBJ1-1
abundance: .
CDR3aa: CASSFDGAPGTEAFF
CDR3nt: TGTGCCAGCAGCTTTGACGGGGCCCCGGGCACTGAAGCTTTCTTT

v_gene: TRBV4-1
d_gene: .
j_gene: TRBJ1-1
abundance: .
CDR3aa: CASSHQGPTEAFF
CDR3nt: TGCGCCAGCAGCCACCAGGGGCCCACTGAAGCTTTCTTT

v_gene: TRBV6-5
d_gene: TRBD1
j_gene: TRBJ2-2
abundance: .
CDR3aa: CASNPGQGYTGELFF
CDR3nt: TGTGCCAGCAATCCGGGACAGGGGTACACCGGGGAGCTGTTTTTT

v_gene: TRBV11-2
d_gene: .
j_gene: TRBJ2-5
abundance: .
CDR3aa: CASRMDHQTQYF
CDR3nt: TGTGCCAGCAGAATGGACCACCAGACCCAGTACTTC

v_gene: TRBV5-8
d_gene: .
j_gene: TRBJ1-1
abundance: .
CDR3aa: CASSLDRGGTEAFF
CDR3nt: TGTGCCAGCAGCTTGGATCGGGGCGGCACTGAAGCTTTCTTT

v_gene: TRBV6-6
d_gene: .
j_gene: TRBJ2-2
abundance: .
CDR3aa: CASRGTDTGELFF
CDR3nt: TGTGCCAGCAGGGGCACTGACACCGGGGAGCTGTTTTTT

v_gene: TRBV14
d_gene: TRBD1
j_gene: TRBJ1-3
abundance: .
CDR3aa: CASSQDRNRGRGFSGNTIYF
CDR3nt: TGTGCCAGCAGCCAAGATCGGAACAGGGGGCGCGGTTTTTCGGGAAACACCATATATTTT

v_gene: TRBV18
d_gene: TRBD2
j_gene: TRBJ2-1
abundance: .
CDR3aa: CASSPPSGGANEQFF
CDR3nt: TGTGCCAGCTCACCACCCAGCGGGGGGGCAAATGAGCAGTTCTTC

v_gene: TRBV14
d_gene: .
j_gene: TRBJ2-3
abundance: .
CDR3aa: CASSQDRIATDTQYF
CDR3nt: TGTGCCAGCAGCCAAGATAGGATAGCGACAGATACGCAGTATTTT

v_gene: TRBV7-9
d_gene: TRBD1
j_gene: TRBJ2-7
abundance: .
CDR3aa: CASSFGQESYEQYF
CDR3nt: TGTGCCAGCAGCTTCGGACAGGAATCCTACGAGCAGTACTTC

v_gene: TRBV27
d_gene: .
j_gene: TRBJ2-3
abundance: .
CDR3aa: CASSPSQGRDNTQYF
CDR3nt: TGTGCCAGCAGTCCCAGTCAGGGACGGGACAATACGCAGTATTTT

v_gene: TRBV2
d_gene: TRBD1
j_gene: TRBJ1-1
abundance: .
CDR3aa: CASSDRENTEAFF
CDR3nt: TGTGCCAGCAGCGACAGGGAGAACACTGAAGCTTTCTTT

v_gene: TRBV2
d_gene: .
j_gene: TRBJ2-5
abundance: .
CDR3aa: CASVRSIQETQYF
CDR3nt: TGTGCCAGTGTGCGTTCAATCCAAGAGACCCAGTACTTC

v_gene: TRBV29-1
d_gene: .
j_gene: TRBJ1-4
abundance: .
CDR3aa: CSVPDAYVNEKLFF
CDR3nt: TGCAGCGTTCCTGACGCGTATGTTAATGAAAAACTGTTTTTT

v_gene: TRBV4-2
d_gene: .
j_gene: TRBJ1-5
abundance: .
CDR3aa: CASSQAGRKVDQPQHF
CDR3nt: TGTGCCAGCAGCCAAGCGGGACGGAAAGTCGATCAGCCCCAGCATTTT

v_gene: TRBV6-1
d_gene: .
j_gene: TRBJ2-5
abundance: .
CDR3aa: CASKGHPGGTQYF
CDR3nt: TGTGCCAGCAAGGGACACCCTGGAGGGACCCAGTACTTC

v_gene: TRBV10-1
d_gene: .
j_gene: TRBJ2-1
abundance: once
CDR3aa: CASSQNRGQGGEQFF
CDR3nt: TGCGCCAGCAGCCAAAACAGGGGTCAGGGAGGTGAGCAGTTCTTC

v_gene: TRBV6-6
d_gene: .
j_gene: TRBJ1-1
abundance: .
CDR3aa: CASSQGGEAFF
CDR3nt: TGTGCCAGCAGCCAGGGTGGTGAAGCTTTCTTT